Described below is a single T cell receptor (beta chain) sequence and its context. The antigen is undetermined. Blood was drawn once from each donor into heparinised tubes. The draws averaged about 120 mL. This sample stems from a study of beta chain features in type 1 diabetes. General observations from the study: Across patients, naive, central memory and Treg TCRB repertoires exhibited apparently greater similarity than was observed across healthy donors. For cells with high TCR expression, cDNA sequencing could yield over-representation. VDJ junctions sequenced from type 1 diabetes patients showed fewer insertions and more deletions.

Of the isolated RNA, all was reverse transcribed, and so the sequenced material was expressed TCRB transcripts. Repertoires were generated with immunoSEQ multiplex PCR, while TCRdb's copy carries only in-frame clones and drops some. The sample carries about 930,000 clones, roughly a sixth recorded once. Material for sequencing was naive CD4+ T cells from blood. The receptor was isolated from a woman between 18 and 29 years old in good health.

CDR3 protein: CAISPGQGVHEQYF. The CDR3 DNA reads TGTGCCATCAGCCCGGGACAGGGGGTGCACGAGCAGTACTTC. The genes are TRBV10-3 and TRBJ2-7; TRBD1 agrees at 11 bases. With 6 bases clipped from V and 5 bases from J, the junction kept 6 bases outside the gene matches. The CDR3 has 14 residues. Germline CDR1 ENHRY, CDR2 SYGVKD.